The subject of this entry is one T cell receptor (beta chain). This clonotype was seen only a few times. Its target antigen remains unknown. Base qualities are not provided; no much larger clone lies one nucleotide away. The CDR3, from cysteine to phenylalanine, totals 16 residues. This entry keeps only the CDR3 DNA: 48 bases, framed from base 1. The germline V gene (reference sequence) provides CDR1 SGHKS and CDR2 YYEKEE. The junction shows trimming of 1 base on V and 5 bases on J, and the gene matches do not reach 5 bases of it. The treatment or condition label for this specimen denotes: in vitro stimulation with specific CMV peptide epitopes to enrich CMV-specific T cells. This sample was taken from a study of T cell repertoires in cytomegalovirus infection (dated by TCRdb to the late 2010s). Describing the broader study: The peptide stimulations were aimed at well-studied HLA-B-restricted epitopes as well as recently identified HLA-C-restricted CMV epitopes, whose presentation resists viral immunomodulation. Donor HLA type was relevant to the analysis, as public TCR beta signatures indicated carriage of CMV infection together with the matching HLA type.

The full study reports these points: In both this cohort and an independent cohort of several hundred donors, the cumulative frequency of public TCR beta family members distinguished carriers of CMV infection plus the relevant HLA type. In the ex vivo response, HLA-C-restricted CMV-specific TCR beta clonotypes were dominant, and in two of eight donors the single most frequent clonotype came from this HLA-C-restricted group.

This sample was sequenced with an Illumina HiSeq 1500. The public reads were quality trimmed at Q25 with fastp and then assembled into clones with MiXCR by TCRdb, keeping productive beta chains. Rows with a matching CDR3 protein are joined into one entry that keeps the most common DNA and genes. The sample table holds about 570,000 distinct CDR3 sequences, of which about 39% were seen once. Over 45% of the sample belongs to the ten largest clones. Sequences were derived from cultured PBMCs, sampled from culture after CMV antigen stimulation. This clonotype originated in a human donor in good health (CMV status not recorded). Some clones in this sample may be carry-over from other donors' samples. This chain joins TRBV5-5 to TRBJ2-3, and 12 junctional nucleotides match TRBD2. The DNA is TGTGCCAGCAGCTTGCTACTAGCGGGGGGAGGAGATACGCAGTATTTT. It codes for CASSLLLAGGGDTQYF.